These 18 T cell receptor beta chains came from one sample sequenced in a study of cytomegalovirus exposure and HLA in healthy donors. In the PCR, 60 Vbeta and 13 Jbeta primers were used. Method: immunoSEQ multiplex PCR; TCRdb's copy keeps in-frame clones and lacks some. The sample consists of about 140,000 clones, 60% to 80% of them appearing once. Sequencing was carried out using PBMCs. Every receptor here comes from a man in his thirties or forties in good health and CMV-seronegative.

J is TRBJ1-3 and V is TRBV9; possibly TRBD1 for D (6 bases). The V end lost 4 bases, the J end lost 1 base, and 18 bases lay between the germline ends. Germline V CDR1 and CDR2: SGDLS, YYNGEE. The CDR3 contains 17 residues. CDR3 sequence: CASSPSTRGWSGNTIYF. The CDR3 DNA reads as TGTGCCAGCAGCCCATCCACCAGGGGATGGTCTGGAAACACCATATATTTT. Full variable domain (rest looked up from reference TRBV9 and TRBJ1-3): DSGVTQTPKHLITATGQRVTLRCSPRSGDLSVYWYQQSLDQGLQFLIQYYNGEERAKGNILERFSAQQFPDLHSELNLSSLELGDSALYFCASSPSTRGWSGNTIYFGEGSWLTVV.

This rearrangement joins TRBV2 to TRBJ2-1; weak D call: TRBD2 (6 bases). V lost 2 bases, J lost 4 bases, and 9 bases lay in between. The germline V gene encodes CDR1 SNHLY and CDR2 FYNNEI. The CDR3 is 14 amino acids. Here the CDR3 DNA reads TGTGCCAGCAGTGAAACTAGCAGGTACAATGAGCAGTTCTTC. It translates to CASSETSRYNEQFF.

The rearrangement links TRBV6-5 to TRBJ2-1; a weak D match, TRBD2 (5 bases). CDR1 is MNHEY and CDR2 is SVGAGI in the germline V gene. V gave up 2 bases and J gave up 7 bases, with 12 bases separating them. CDR3 length: 14 amino acids. CDR3 in amino acids: CASSYSRGANEQFF. For the CDR3, the DNA is TGTGCCAGCAGTTACAGTCGGGGTGCGAATGAGCAGTTCTTC.

This chain joins TRBV9 and TRBJ1-1; unclear D gene. CDR3 size: 13 residues. The germline V gene encodes CDR1 SGDLS and CDR2 YYNGEE. Trimming shortened V by 1 base and J by 5 bases, and 9 bases separated the two germline ends. The CDR3 nucleotides read TGTGCCAGCAGCGTATTCGACGGGACTGAAGCTTTCTTT. This translates into CASSVFDGTEAFF.

There are a few counts of this clone. The CDR3 protein is CASSKGHRGPSGNTIYF. CDR3 sequence (DNA): TGTGCCAGCAGCAAAGGACACAGGGGACCTTCTGGAAACACCATATATTTT. V usage is TRBV21-1 and J usage is TRBJ1-3; TRBD1 is taken as the D call from the table, unchecked against the DNA. TRBV21-1 is classified as a pseudogene. The CDR3 runs to 17 residues.

This sequence joins TRBV7-9 and TRBJ1-6; D may be TRBD1 (5 bases). CDR3 size: 15 residues. With 4 bases removed from V and 7 bases from J, the gap between germline ends came to 14 bases. Germline CDR1 SEHNR, CDR2 FQNEAQ (reference sequence). This CDR3 reads CASSSGPTGNSPLHF. CDR3 nucleotides: TGTGCCAGCAGCTCTGGACCCACAGGAAATTCACCCCTCCACTTT.

The gene calls are TRBV7-2 and TRBJ2-7, with D unclear. V was trimmed by 5 bases and J by 2 bases, leaving 13 bases between them. Germline V gene data show CDR1 as SGHTA and CDR2 as FQGNSA. This CDR3 region has 14 residues. The CDR3 loop reads CASSPPMGTYEQYF. CDR3 bases: TGTGCCAGCAGCCCGCCGATGGGCACCTACGAGCAGTACTTC.

This rearrangement joins TRBV7-2 to TRBJ1-2, with a possible D match to TRBD1 (5 bases). CDR3 length: 13 residues. Germline values: CDR1 SGHTA, CDR2 FQGNSA. Trimming took 5 bases from V and 6 from J, leaving 13 bases between them. The CDR3 protein is CASSRRRADGYTF. Written as DNA, the CDR3 is TGTGCCAGCAGCCGCCGCAGGGCGGATGGCTACACCTTC. The complete variable domain, with remaining parts taken from reference TRBV7-2 and TRBJ1-2, reads GAGVSQSPSNKVTEKGKDVELRCDPISGHTALYWYRQSLGQGLEFLIYFQGNSAPDKSGLPSDRFSAERTGGSVSTLTIQRTQQEDSAVYLCASSRRRADGYTFGSGTRLTVV.

V gene TRBV19 combines with J gene TRBJ1-5; D gene uncertain. Per the germline V gene, CDR1 is LNHDA and CDR2 is SQIVND (reference sequence). This CDR3 region has 14 residues. The V and J ends lost 5 bases and 2 bases respectively, with 10 bases between them. The CDR3 sequence is CASSFGSGNQPQHF. The CDR3 DNA is TGTGCCAGTAGTTTCGGTAGCGGCAATCAGCCCCAGCATTTT.

The chain carries TRBV15 and TRBJ1-2, with no clear D. This CDR3 region has 15 residues. CDR1 and CDR2 from the germline V gene are LNHNV and YYDKDF (reference sequence). The V and J ends lost 0 bases and 2 bases respectively, with 10 bases between them. CDR3 DNA sequence: TGTGCCACCAGCAGAGATGACAACAGCAACTATGGCTACACCTTC. Protein: CATSRDDNSNYGYTF.

The V and J genes are TRBV6-5 and TRBJ2-2; no clear D. The V gene lost 0 bases and the J gene lost 6 bases, with 11 bases spanning the gap. The length of the CDR3 is 15 residues. The germline CDR1 and CDR2 sequences are MNHEY and SVGAGI. The chain's CDR3 is CASSYSNPAPGELFF. In DNA form, the CDR3 reads TGTGCCAGCAGTTACTCGAATCCAGCGCCCGGGGAGCTGTTTTTT.

The CDR3 DNA reads as TGTGCCAGCAGCCGGACAGGGGGCGAGCAGTACTTC. It codes for CASSRTGGEQYF. The chain employs TRBV28 and TRBJ2-7; 10 bases align to TRBD1. V lost 6 bases, J lost 6 bases, and 2 bases stayed unmatched. The CDR3 has 12 amino acids. Germline lookup yields CDR1 MDHEN and CDR2 SYDVKM.

This sequence joins TRBV29-1 and TRBJ2-1; 7 nucleotides align to TRBD2. The CDR3 has 12 residues. V was clipped by 7 bases and J by 10 bases; unmatched bases: 10. CDR1 and CDR2 (germline): SQVTM, ANQGSEA. The CDR3: CSDRHTSVEQFF. The CDR3 DNA reads TGCAGCGACCGACATACTAGCGTAGAGCAGTTCTTC.

CDR3 sequence: CAWSVQRGAPEAFF. As DNA, the CDR3 is TGTGCCTGGAGTGTACAGCGGGGAGCGCCTGAAGCTTTCTTT. The rearrangement uses TRBV30 and TRBJ1-1; D is uncertain. V shed 0 bases and J shed 6 bases, with 14 bases lying between them. CDR3 size: 14 residues. The germline gives CDR1 GTSNPN, CDR2 SVGIG (reference sequence).

This clone occurred a few times. The V and J genes are TRBV6-6 and TRBJ2-7; 10 nucleotides line up with TRBD2. The CDR3 is 13 residues long. V lost 7 bases and J lost 12; bases outside the gene matches: 12. From germline, CDR1 is MNHNY and CDR2 SVGAGI (reference sequence). The CDR3 loop is CASTPDEREGGYF. In DNA form, the CDR3 reads TGTGCCAGCACCCCTGATGAGCGGGAGGGCGGGTACTTC.

Regarding this clone: A junction boundary mismatches the germline segment, possibly from a read error. This sequence joins TRBV7-9 and TRBJ2-1, with D unclear. CDR1 and CDR2 (germline): SEHNR, FQNEAQ (reference sequence). This CDR3 is built from 12 residues. CDR3 loop: CSSSVLPGEQFF. CDR3 DNA: TGTTCCAGCAGCGTACTCCCCGGTGAGCAGTTCTTC.

V is TRBV19 and J is TRBJ2-1; 8 bases fit TRBD2. V gave up 5 bases and J gave up 2 bases; unmatched junction bases: 11. The germline CDR1 and CDR2 sequences are LNHDA and SQIVND (reference sequence). This CDR3 is built from 17 residues. CDR3 nucleotide sequence: TGTGCCAGTAGTCCCCGCCTAGCGGGCTCGGCCTACAATGAGCAGTTCTTC. Translated: CASSPRLAGSAYNEQFF. The full variable domain, rest sourced from reference TRBV19 and TRBJ2-1, is DGGITQSPKYLFRKEGQNVTLSCEQNLNHDAMYWYRQDPGQGLRLIYYSQIVNDFQKGDIAEGYSVSREKKESFPLTVTSAQKNPTAFYLCASSPRLAGSAYNEQFFGPGTRLTVL.

The J gene is TRBJ2-3, the V gene TRBV29-1, with D possibly being TRBD2 (5 bases). The V end was cut by 4 bases, the J end by 6 bases, with 14 bases between. Germline lookup yields CDR1 SQVTM and CDR2 ANQGSEA. This CDR3 has 13 residues. As DNA, the CDR3 is TGCAGCGTTGGGTCCGCGGGCCTCGATACGCAGTATTTT. It is translated as CSVGSAGLDTQYF.